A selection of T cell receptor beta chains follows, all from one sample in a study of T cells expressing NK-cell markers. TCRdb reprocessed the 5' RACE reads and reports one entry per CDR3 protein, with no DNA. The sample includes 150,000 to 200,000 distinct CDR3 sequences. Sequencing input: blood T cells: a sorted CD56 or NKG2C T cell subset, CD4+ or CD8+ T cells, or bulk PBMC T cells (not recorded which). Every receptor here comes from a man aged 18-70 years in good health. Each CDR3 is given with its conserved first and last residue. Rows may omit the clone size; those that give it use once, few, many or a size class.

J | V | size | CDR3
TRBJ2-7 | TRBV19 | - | CASTDRGRHEQYF
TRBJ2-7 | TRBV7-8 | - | CASSSREVEQYF
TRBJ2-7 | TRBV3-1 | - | CASSQDPTSGGLSYEQYF
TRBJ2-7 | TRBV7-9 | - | CASSFGGGYEQYF
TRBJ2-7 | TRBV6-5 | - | CASSYYYQGGSYEQYF
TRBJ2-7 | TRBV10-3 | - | CAISDITAGISYEQYF
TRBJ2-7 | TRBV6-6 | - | CASSFPYYEQYF
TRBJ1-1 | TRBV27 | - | CASSLWGAAEAFF
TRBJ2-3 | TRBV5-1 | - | CASSYGGGEQTDTQYF
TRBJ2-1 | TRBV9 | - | CASSATPSGGARTYNEQFF
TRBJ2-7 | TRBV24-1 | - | CATSAGTQPGKQYF
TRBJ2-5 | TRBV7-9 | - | CASSPWGGSGEETQYF
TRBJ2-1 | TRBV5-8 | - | CASSTTVYNEQFF
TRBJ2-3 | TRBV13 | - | CASSFGLAGSTDTQYF
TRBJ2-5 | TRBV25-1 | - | CASSEFGRGNRETQYF
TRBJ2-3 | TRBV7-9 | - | CASSPDYTLSTDTQYF
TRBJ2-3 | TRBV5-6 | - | CASSISGGAERDTQYF
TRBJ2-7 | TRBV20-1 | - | CSARVSGLNYEQYF
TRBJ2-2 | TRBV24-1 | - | CAAGSPRMAGELFF
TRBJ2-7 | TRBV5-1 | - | CASSHADRGDYYEQYF
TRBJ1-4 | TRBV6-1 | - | CASSITGATNEKLFF
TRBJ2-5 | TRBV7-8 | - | CASSVDRGGETQYF
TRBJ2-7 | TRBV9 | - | CASSPSPRYEQYF
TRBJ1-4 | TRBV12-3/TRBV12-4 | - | CASSVTRGWEQLMKNCFF
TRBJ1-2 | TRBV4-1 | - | CASSQNQGPLYGYTF
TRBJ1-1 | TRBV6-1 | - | CASSEGLREVVFEAFF
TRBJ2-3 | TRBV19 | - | CASSTLRDTTDTQYF
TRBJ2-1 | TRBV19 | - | CASSRSSPEQFF
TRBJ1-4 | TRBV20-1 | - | CSARGAGETNEKLFF
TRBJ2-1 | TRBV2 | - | CASSVQREQFF
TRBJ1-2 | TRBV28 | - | CASSSLRRGDYGYTF
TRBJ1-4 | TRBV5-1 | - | CASSTGHVTEKLFF
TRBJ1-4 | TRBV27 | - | CASSLSPGQGGEKLFF
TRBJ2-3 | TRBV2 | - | CASSASISGVSTDTQYF
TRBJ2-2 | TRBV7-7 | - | CASSLDPNTGELFF
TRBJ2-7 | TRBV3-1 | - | CASSRGEAREQYF
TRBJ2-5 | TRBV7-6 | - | CASSLGLAGGKTQETQYF
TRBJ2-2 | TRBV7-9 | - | CASSWGRDTGELFF
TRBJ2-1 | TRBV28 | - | CASSRLAGGPGEQFF
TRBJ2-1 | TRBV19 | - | CASETGLGVNEQFF
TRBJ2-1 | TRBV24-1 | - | CATSDFLDGTNEQFF
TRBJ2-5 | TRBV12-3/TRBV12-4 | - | CASSPRQQETQYF
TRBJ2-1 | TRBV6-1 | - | CASSPEPGQTYNEQFF
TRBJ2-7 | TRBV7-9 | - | CASSSPSAPYEQYF
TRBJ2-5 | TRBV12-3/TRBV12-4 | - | CASSLLTGGAFTETQYF
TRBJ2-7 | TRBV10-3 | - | CAISDFAGVYEQYF
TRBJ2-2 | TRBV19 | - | CADLARTGGPGELFF
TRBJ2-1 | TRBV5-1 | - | CASSLWQGGAYNEQFF
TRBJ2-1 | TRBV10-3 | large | CAISDPGQRLYNEQFF
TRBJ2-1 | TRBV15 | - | CATSREGAGLAEYNEQFF
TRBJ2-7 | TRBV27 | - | CASSSRQGSDYEQYF
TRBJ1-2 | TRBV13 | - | CASSGKGTERNYGYTF
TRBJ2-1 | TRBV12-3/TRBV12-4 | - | CASSSTTSGGAGEQFF
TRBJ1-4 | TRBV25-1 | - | CASSEILGDEKLFF
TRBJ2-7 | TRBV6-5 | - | CASSYSYPEGVSYEQYF
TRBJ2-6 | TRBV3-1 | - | CASSRDGSGANVLTF
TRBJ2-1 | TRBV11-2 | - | CASQPGGPPQFF
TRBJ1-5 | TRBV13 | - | CASSSSEGGLGNQPQHF